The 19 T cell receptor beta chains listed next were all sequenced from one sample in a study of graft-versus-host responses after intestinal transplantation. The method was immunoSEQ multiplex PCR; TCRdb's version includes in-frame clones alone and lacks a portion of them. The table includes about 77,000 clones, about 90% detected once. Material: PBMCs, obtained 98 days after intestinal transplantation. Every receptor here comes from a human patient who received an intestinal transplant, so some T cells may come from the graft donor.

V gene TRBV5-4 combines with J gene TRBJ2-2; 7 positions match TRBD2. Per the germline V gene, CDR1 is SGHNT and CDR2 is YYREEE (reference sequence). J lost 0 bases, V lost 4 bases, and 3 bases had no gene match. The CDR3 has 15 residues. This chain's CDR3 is CASSSGTTNTGELFF. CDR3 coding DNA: TGTGCCAGCAGCAGCGGGACGACGAACACCGGGGAGCTGTTTTTT.

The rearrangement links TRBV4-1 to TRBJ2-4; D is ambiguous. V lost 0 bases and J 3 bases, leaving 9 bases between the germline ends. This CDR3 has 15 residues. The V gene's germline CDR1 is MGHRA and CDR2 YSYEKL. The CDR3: CASSQEKTYKNIQYF. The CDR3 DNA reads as TGCGCCAGCAGCCAAGAAAAGACTTACAAAAACATTCAGTACTTC.

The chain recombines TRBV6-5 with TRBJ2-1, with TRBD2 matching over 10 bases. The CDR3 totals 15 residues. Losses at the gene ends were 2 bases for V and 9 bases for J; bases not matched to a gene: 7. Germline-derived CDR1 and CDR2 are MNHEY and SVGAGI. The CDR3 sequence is CASSYGIAGGSEQFF. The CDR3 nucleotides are TGTGCCAGCAGTTACGGGATAGCGGGAGGCTCTGAGCAGTTCTTC.

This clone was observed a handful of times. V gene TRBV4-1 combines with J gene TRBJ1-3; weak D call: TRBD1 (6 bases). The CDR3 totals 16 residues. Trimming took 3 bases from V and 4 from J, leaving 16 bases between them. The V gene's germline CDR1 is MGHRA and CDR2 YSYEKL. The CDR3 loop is CASSQLITGYGNTIYF. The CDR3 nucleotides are TGCGCCAGCAGCCAGCTAATAACAGGGTACGGAAACACCATATATTTT.

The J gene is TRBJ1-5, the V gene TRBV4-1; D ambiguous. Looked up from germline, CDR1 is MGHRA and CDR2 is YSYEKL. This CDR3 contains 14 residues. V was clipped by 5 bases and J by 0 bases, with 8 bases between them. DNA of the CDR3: TGCGCCAGCAGCAAGAGGGATAGCAATCAGCCCCAGCATTTT. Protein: CASSKRDSNQPQHF.

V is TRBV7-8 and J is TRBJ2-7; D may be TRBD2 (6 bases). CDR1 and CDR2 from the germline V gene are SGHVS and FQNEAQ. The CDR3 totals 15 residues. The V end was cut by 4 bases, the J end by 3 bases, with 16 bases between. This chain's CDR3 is CASSSRDSKYYEQYF. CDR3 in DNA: TGTGCCAGCAGCTCACGGGACTCCAAGTACTACGAGCAGTACTTC.

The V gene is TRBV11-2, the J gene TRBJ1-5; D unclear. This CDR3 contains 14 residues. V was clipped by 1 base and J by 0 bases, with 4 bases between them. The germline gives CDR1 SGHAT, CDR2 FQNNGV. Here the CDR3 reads CASSLGVSNQPQHF. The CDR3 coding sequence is TGTGCCAGCAGCTTAGGAGTTAGCAATCAGCCCCAGCATTTT.

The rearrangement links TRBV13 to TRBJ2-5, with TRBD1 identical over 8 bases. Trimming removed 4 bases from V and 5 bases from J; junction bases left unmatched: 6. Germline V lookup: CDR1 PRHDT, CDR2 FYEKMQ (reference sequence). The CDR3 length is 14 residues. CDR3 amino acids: CASSSQGVGETQYF. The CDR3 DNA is TGTGCCAGCAGCTCACAGGGGGTTGGTGAGACCCAGTACTTC.

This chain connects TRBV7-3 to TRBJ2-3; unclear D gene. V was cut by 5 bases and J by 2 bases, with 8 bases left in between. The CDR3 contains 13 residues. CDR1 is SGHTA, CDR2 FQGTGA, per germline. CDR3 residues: CASSVGFTDTQYF. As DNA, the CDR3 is TGTGCCAGCAGCGTAGGGTTCACAGATACGCAGTATTTT.

This CDR3 reads CASSVQGNQPQHF. In DNA form, the CDR3 reads TGTGCCAGCAGTGTACAGGGGAATCAGCCCCAGCATTTT. The chain joins TRBV6-5 to TRBJ1-5; 7 bases agree with TRBD1. From germline, CDR1 is MNHEY and CDR2 SVGAGI. Trimming cost V 5 bases and J 4 bases; bases outside gene matches: 2. This CDR3 comprises 13 residues.

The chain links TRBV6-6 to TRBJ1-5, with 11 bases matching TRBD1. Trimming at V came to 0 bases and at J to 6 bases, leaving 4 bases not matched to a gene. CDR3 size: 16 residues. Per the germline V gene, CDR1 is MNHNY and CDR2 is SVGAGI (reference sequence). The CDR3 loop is CASSYSGTGGVQPQHF. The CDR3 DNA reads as TGTGCCAGCAGTTACTCAGGGACAGGGGGAGTTCAGCCCCAGCATTTT.

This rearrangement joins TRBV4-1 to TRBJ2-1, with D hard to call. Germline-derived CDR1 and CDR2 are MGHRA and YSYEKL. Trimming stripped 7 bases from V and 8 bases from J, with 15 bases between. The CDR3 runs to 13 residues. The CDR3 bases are TGCGCCAGCATGGACCACAGTGGGGATGAGCAGTTCTTC. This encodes CASMDHSGDEQFF.

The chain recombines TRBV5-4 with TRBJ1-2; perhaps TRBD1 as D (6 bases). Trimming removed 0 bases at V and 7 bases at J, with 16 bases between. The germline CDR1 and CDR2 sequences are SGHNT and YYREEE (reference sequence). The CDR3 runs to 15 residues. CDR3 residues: CASSLVGAGVFGYTF. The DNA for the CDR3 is TGTGCCAGCAGCTTGGTCGGGGCAGGGGTGTTTGGCTACACCTTC.

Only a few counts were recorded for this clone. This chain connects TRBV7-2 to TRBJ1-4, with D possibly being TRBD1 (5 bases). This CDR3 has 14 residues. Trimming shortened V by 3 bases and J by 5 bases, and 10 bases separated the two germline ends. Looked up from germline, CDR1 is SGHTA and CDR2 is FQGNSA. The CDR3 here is CASSFDRGNEKLFF. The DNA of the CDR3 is TGTGCCAGCAGCTTTGATCGGGGGAATGAAAAACTGTTTTTT.

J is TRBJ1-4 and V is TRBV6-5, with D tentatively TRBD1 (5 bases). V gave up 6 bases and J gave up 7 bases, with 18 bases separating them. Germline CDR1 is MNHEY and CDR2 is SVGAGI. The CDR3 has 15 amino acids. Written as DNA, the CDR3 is TGTGCCAGCAGAGAGGTGTCAGGGTACAGTGAAAAACTGTTTTTT. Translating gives CASREVSGYSEKLFF.

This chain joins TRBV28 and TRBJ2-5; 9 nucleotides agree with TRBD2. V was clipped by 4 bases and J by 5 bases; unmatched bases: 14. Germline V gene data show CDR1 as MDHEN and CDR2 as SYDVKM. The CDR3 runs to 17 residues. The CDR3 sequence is CASSSLLGSGSRETQYF. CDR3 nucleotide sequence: TGTGCCAGCAGTTCCCTCCTAGGTAGCGGGAGTAGGGAGACCCAGTACTTC.

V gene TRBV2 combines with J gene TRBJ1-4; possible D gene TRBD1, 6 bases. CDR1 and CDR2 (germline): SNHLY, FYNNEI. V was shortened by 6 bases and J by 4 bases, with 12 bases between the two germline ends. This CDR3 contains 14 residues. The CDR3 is CASRRTDDNEKLFF. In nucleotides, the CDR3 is TGTGCCAGCAGGAGGACAGATGATAATGAAAAACTGTTTTTT.

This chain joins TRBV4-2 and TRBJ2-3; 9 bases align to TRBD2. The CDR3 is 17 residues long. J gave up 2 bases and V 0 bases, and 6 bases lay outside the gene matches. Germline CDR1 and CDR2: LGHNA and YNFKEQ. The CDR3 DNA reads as TGTGCCAGCAGCCAAGAAAAGGGACTAGCCTCCACAGATACGCAGTATTTT. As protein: CASSQEKGLASTDTQYF.

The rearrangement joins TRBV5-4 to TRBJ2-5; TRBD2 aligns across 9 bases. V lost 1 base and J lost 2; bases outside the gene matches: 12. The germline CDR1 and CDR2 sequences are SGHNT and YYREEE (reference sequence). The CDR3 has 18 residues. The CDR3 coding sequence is TGTGCCAGCAGCTTGAGCGAGCTAGCGGGGTGGGGACAAGAGACCCAGTACTTC. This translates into CASSLSELAGWGQETQYF. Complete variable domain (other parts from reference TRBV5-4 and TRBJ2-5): ETGVTQSPTHLIKTRGQQVTLRCSSQSGHNTVSWYQQALGQGPQFIFQYYREEENGRGNFPPRFSGLQFPNYSSELNVNALELDDSALYLCASSLSELAGWGQETQYFGPGTRLLVL.